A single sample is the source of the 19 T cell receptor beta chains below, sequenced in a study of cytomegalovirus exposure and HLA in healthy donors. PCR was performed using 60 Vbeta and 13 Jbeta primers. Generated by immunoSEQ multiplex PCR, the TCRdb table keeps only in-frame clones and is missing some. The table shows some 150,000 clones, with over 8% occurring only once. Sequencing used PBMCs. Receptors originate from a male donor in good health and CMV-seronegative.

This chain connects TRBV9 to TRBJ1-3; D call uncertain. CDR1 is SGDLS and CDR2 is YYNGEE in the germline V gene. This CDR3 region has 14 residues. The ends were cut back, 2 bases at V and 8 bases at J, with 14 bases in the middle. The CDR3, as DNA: TGTGCCAGCAGCGTGGAGGGCCAGGCGGACACCATATATTTT. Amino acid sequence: CASSVEGQADTIYF.

CDR3 amino acids: CASSSGGLSDTQYF. The CDR3 DNA is TGCGCCAGCAGCTCGGGGGGGTTGTCAGATACGCAGTATTTT. V gene TRBV5-1 combines with J gene TRBJ2-3; TRBD2 agrees at 8 bases. Losses at the gene ends were 3 bases for V and 4 bases for J; bases not matched to a gene: 4. Germline lookup yields CDR1 SGHRS and CDR2 YFSETQ. The CDR3 loop spans 14 amino acids.

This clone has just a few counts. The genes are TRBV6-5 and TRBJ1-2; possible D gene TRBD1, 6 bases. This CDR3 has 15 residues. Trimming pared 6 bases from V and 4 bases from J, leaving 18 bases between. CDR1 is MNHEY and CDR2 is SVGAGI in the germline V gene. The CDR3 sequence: CASRPDRSESYGYTF. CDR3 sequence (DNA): TGTGCCAGCAGACCCGACAGGTCGGAAAGCTATGGCTACACCTTC.

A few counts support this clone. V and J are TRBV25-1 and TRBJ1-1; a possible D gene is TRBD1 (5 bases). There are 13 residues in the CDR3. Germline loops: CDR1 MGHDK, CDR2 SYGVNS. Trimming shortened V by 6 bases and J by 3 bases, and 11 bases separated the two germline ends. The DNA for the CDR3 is TGTGCCAGCAGGCAGGGTATGGACACTGAAGCTTTCTTT. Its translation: CASRQGMDTEAFF.

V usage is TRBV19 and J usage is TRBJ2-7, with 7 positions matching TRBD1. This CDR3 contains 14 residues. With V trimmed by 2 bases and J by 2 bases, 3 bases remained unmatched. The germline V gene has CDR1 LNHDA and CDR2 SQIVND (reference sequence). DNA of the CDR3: TGTGCCAGTAGTATAAGGGGACAGACCTACGAGCAGTACTTC. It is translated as CASSIRGQTYEQYF.

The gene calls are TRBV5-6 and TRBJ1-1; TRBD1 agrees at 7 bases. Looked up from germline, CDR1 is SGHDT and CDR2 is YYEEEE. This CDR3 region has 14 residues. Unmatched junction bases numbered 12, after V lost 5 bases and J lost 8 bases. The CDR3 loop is CASSNPLGTEEAFF. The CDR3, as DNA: TGTGCCAGCAGTAATCCACTGGGGACAGAGGAAGCTTTCTTT.

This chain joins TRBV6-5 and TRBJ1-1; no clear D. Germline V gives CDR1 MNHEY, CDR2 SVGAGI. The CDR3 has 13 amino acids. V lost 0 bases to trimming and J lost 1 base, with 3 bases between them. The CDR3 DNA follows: TGTGCCAGCAGTTACTCACAGAACACTGAAGCTTTCTTT. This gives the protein CASSYSQNTEAFF.

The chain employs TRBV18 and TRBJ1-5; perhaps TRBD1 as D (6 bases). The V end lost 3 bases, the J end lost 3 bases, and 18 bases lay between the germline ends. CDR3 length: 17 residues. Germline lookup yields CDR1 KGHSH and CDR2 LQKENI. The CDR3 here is CASSPRVRGLFNQPQHF. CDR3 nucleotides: TGTGCCAGCTCACCCCGCGTCAGGGGCCTCTTCAATCAGCCCCAGCATTTT.

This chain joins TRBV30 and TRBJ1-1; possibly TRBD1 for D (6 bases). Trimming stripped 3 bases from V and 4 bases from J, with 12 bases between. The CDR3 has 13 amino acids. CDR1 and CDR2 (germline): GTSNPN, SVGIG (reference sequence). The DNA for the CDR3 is TGTGCCTGGAGAAGCCCAGGGGCCACTGAAGCTTTCTTT. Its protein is CAWRSPGATEAFF.

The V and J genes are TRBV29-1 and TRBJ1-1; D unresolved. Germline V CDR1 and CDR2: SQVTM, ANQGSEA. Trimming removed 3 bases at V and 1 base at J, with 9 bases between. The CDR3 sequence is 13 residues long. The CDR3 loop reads CSVEYSKNTEAFF. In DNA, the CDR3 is TGCAGCGTTGAGTACAGTAAGAACACTGAAGCTTTCTTT.

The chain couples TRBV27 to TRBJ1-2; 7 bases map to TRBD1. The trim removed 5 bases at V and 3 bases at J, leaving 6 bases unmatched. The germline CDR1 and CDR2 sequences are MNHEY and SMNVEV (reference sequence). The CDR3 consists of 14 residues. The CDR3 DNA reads TGTGCCAGCAGTCCACGACAGGGCTACTATGGCTACACCTTC. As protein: CASSPRQGYYGYTF.

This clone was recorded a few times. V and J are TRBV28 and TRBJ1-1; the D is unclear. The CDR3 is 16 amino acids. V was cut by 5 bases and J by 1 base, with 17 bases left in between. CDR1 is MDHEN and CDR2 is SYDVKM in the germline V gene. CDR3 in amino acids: CASSTPSEKWNTEAFF. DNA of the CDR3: TGTGCCAGCAGTACACCCTCGGAGAAATGGAACACTGAAGCTTTCTTT.

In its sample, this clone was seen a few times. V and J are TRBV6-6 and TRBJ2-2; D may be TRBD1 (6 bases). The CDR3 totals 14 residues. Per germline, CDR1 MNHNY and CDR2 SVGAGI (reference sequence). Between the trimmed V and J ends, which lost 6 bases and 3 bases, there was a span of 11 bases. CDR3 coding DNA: TGTGCCAGCAGGCCGAGACAGGACACCGGGGAGCTGTTTTTT. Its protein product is CASRPRQDTGELFF.

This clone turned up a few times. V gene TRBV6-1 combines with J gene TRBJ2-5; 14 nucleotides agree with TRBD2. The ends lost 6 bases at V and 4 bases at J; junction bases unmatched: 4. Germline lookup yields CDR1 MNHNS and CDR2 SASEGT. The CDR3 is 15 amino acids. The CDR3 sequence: CASSGLAGGGETQYF. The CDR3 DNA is TGTGCCAGCAGCGGACTAGCGGGAGGTGGAGAGACCCAGTACTTC.

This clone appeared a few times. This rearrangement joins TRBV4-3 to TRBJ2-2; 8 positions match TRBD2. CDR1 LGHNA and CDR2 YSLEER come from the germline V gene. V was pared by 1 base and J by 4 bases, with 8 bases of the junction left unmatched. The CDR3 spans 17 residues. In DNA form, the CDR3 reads TGCGCCAGCAGCCAAGCCTGGGCGGGGGGTATCACCGGGGAGCTGTTTTTT. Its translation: CASSQAWAGGITGELFF.

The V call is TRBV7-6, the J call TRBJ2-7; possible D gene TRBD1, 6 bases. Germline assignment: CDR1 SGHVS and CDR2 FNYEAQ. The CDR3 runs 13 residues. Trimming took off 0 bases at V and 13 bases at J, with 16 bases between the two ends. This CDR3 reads CASSLAGGRGIYF. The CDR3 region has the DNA TGTGCCAGCAGCTTAGCGGGCGGAAGGGGGATTTACTTC.

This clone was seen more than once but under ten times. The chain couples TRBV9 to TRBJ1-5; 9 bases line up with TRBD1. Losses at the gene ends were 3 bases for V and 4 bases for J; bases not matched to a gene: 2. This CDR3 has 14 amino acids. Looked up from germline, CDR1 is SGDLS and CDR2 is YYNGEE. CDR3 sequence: CASSAGTGNQPQHF. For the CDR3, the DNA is TGTGCCAGCAGCGCAGGGACAGGGAATCAGCCCCAGCATTTT.

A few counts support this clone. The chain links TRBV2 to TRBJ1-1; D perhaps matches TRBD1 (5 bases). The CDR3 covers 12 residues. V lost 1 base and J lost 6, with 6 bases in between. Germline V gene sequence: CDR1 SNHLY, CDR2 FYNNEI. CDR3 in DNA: TGTGCCAGCAGTGAAGGGGGGGCTGAAGCTTTCTTT. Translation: CASSEGGAEAFF.

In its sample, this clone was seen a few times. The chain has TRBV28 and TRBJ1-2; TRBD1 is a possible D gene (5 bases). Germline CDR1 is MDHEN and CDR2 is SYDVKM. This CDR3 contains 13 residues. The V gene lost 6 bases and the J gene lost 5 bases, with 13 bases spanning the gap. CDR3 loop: CASSLDRPYGYTF. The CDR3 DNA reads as TGTGCCAGCAGCCTCGACAGACCTTATGGCTACACCTTC.